The subject of this entry is one TCR beta chain. Its antigen is not identified. Nominally healthy donors provided the samples, though records likely missed some immune exposures. The CDR3 is made up of 14 amino acids. The germline V and J ends were trimmed by 2 bases and 5 bases, with 12 bases remaining between them. Germline V gene sequence: CDR1 MDHEN, CDR2 SYDVKM. The data belong to a study of cytomegalovirus exposure and HLA in healthy donors. Overall study results and limits: TCR beta sequences reportedly predicted the HLA-A and HLA-B alleles of most subjects accurately. Analysis performed later showed TCR beta chains linked to HLA being more clonally expanded than equally common others. Later analysis associated a missense DCLRE1C variant with TCR beta V- and J-gene trimming.

Primers included in the PCR were 60 Vbeta and 13 Jbeta primers. TCRdb keeps only in-frame clones here, not all; method: immunoSEQ multiplex PCR. The data contain 100,000 to 150,000 clones, around three quarters of them singletons. The TCR sequence derives from a woman in her forties or fifties in good health and CMV-seronegative. The J gene is TRBJ1-1, the V gene TRBV28; the D is unclear. Sequences were obtained from PBMCs. The CDR3 DNA sequence: TGTGCCAGCAGTTTAGTGATCGGGGAGACTGAAGCTTTCTTT. Its translation: CASSLVIGETEAFF. The whole variable domain, filled in from reference TRBV28 and TRBJ1-1, reads DVKVTQSSRYLVKRTGEKVFLECVQDMDHENMFWYRQDPGLGLRLIYFSYDVKMKEKGDIPEGYSVSREKKERFSLILESASTNQTSMYLCASSLVIGETEAFFGQGTRLTVV.